The clone carrying this T cell receptor (beta chain) was seen only once. The sample originates from a study of T cell responses to AZD1222 COVID-19 vaccine. Here immunoSEQ multiplex PCR was the method, and the copy in TCRdb shows in-frame clones only, minus some. The sample records 150,000 to 200,000 clones, 85% to 90% being singletons. This CDR3 region has 16 residues. V gave up 2 bases and J gave up 4 bases; unmatched junction bases: 6. Per germline, CDR1 MNHEY and CDR2 SVGAGI. The genes are TRBV6-5 and TRBJ1-5, with 9 bases aligning to TRBD1. The input for sequencing was peripheral blood, taken 28 days after the second AZD1222 dose. The TCR sequence derives from an adult who received the AZD1222 COVID-19 vaccine. CDR3 residues: CASSYGTGRGNQPQHF. DNA for the CDR3: TGTGCCAGCAGTTACGGGACAGGGCGCGGAAATCAGCCCCAGCATTTT.